The clone carrying this T cell receptor beta chain was counted ten times or more. Its cognate antigen is unknown. Two oligonucleotides, mixed equimolar, formed the beta constant-region primer covering TRBC1 and TRBC2. Nested alpha and beta constant-region primers with the SP2 primer drove four PCR rounds on ligated cDNA. MiXCR, applied by TCRdb to the UMI-ligation and nested PCR reads, yields one record per CDR3 protein. The sample has tens of thousands of distinct CDR3 sequences; around 10% are singletons. CDR1 DFQATT and CDR2 SNEGSKA come from the germline V gene (reference sequence). The ends were cut back, 1 base at V and 9 bases at J, with 10 bases in the middle. The CDR3 spans 12 residues. These data come from a study of naive and memory T cell subsets. Overall study results and limits: A few larger clonotypes appeared in naive repertoires, especially CD8, possibly memory cells re-expressing CD45RA.

The clonotype was recovered from a human donor in good health. This chain joins TRBV20-1 and TRBJ2-1, with D hard to call. The sample was naive CD4+ T cells from blood. The CDR3 DNA reads TGCAGTGCTAGAGGTCTCGCCGCTGAGCAGTTCTTC. It is translated as CSARGLAAEQFF.